This TCR beta chain was identified during a study of T cell responses to AZD1222 COVID-19 vaccine. Remarks on this clone: Its antigen is undetermined.

Data came from immunoSEQ multiplex PCR; TCRdb stores just in-frame clones and leaves some out. Among around 160,000 clones listed, 94% were seen once. General observations from the study: A mostly white British donor set with more females was recruited, and clonal diversity was possibly underestimated. An increase in Spike-specific TCR breadth and depth was observed after two AZD1222 doses. Among vaccine-associated CD4 TCRs, coverage spanned spike, with dominance at 160-218 and 743-854. Baseline seropositives among AZD1222 recipients totaled only 6 or 7.

The CDR3 has 19 amino acids. V lost 4 bases, J lost 0 bases, and 12 bases stayed unmatched. Per the germline V gene, CDR1 is SGHKS and CDR2 is YYEKEE (reference sequence). V gene TRBV5-5 combines with J gene TRBJ2-1; 11 bases agree with TRBD2. This receptor was taken from an adult in good health. The sequencing used peripheral blood, collected on day 0 of AZD1222 vaccination. For the CDR3, the DNA is TGTGCCAGCAGCCGCCAACTAGCGGGAGTCCAGAGCTCCTACAATGAGCAGTTCTTC. This sequence encodes CASSRQLAGVQSSYNEQFF.